This T cell receptor (beta chain) was obtained from a study of blood T cell repertoires in COVID-19. Background on the study: PBMCs, B-cell-depleted T cells, or T cells provided the cDNA or gDNA that made up the material.

Symptom resolution, clearance, or two negative PCRs marked the recovered donors of Cohort 3. CDR3 length: 14 residues. V was shortened by 8 bases and J by 5 bases, with 19 bases between the two germline ends. Per the germline V gene, CDR1 is MDHEN and CDR2 is SYDVKM. As processed by the authors: Reference gene primer amplification yielded estimated nucleated cell counts. Produced via immunoSEQ multiplex PCR; TCRdb's table is partial and in-frame only. The DNA was the basis for D and trimming; V, J and clone size are from that table. The sample shows 150,000 to 200,000 clones, around four fifths of them seen only once.

The chain has TRBV28 and TRBJ2-7, with D possibly being TRBD2 (6 bases). What was sequenced was PBMCs or T cells enriched from blood (not recorded which). This clonotype was sampled from a man in his forties who had recovered from COVID-19. The CDR3 here is CASRSRGIRHEQYF. As DNA, the CDR3 is TGTGCCAGCCGCTCCCGGGGGATTCGACACGAGCAGTACTTC. Full variable domain (missing parts from reference TRBV28 and TRBJ2-7): DVKVTQSSRYLVKRTGEKVFLECVQDMDHENMFWYRQDPGLGLRLIYFSYDVKMKEKGDIPEGYSVSREKKERFSLILESASTNQTSMYLCASRSRGIRHEQYFGPGTRLTVT.